This entry describes one T cell receptor beta chain. Its antigen is unknown. Base qualities are not provided; no much larger clone lies one nucleotide away. This sample's time point label indicates: cells obtained before transplantation from donor or recipient. CD3+CD4+ and CD3+CD8+ populations were FACS-sorted from unstimulated pre-transplant donor and recipient cells taken from spleen or lymph nodes. To prepare the library, the immunoSEQ multiplex PCR assay was applied. For most patients, genomic DNA was isolated with the Qiagen DNeasy Blood and Tissue Kit and sent frozen to Adaptive Biotechnologies for TCR sequencing. High-throughput TCR-beta CDR3 sequencing of genomic DNA from most patients was performed by Adaptive Biotechnologies. Per the authors' processing: Adaptive's ImmunoSEQ software was the source of the TCR sequencing data for 15 to 20 patients, while a few other patients were processed with MiXCR and VDJtools. CD4 versus CD8 sorting errors were corrected by removing sequences found in both subsets at a frequency ratio below 5:1. CDR3 nucleotide sequences shared between donor and recipient were removed because their origin could not be assigned. At least 2-fold expansion over unstimulated cells and a minimum CFSE-low frequency of 0.002% (template counts) or 0.001% (read counts) were required for clones to be classified as alloreactive. A clone was considered mappable if detected in the sequenced pre-transplant spleen, lymph node, or MLR CFSE-low populations of the donor or recipient. The cumulative frequency of alloreactive clones was calculated as a percentage of all sequences, weighted by copy number. TCRdb took over this immuneACCESS table, retaining in-frame rearrangements with V and J assigned. Such tables are incomplete; in checked studies, under half of the missing clones stem from an unresolved V gene, and the remainder is unexplained. V, J and clone size were drawn from that table, and D and trimming were deduced from the DNA. The sample table records about 120,000 clones; less than 95% of these occur just once. Jointly, the top ten make up 0.18% of the sample.

This entry comes from a study of graft-versus-host responses after intestinal transplantation (dated by TCRdb to about 2021). Looking at the study overall: The transplants that recipients got were multivisceral, liver-intestinal, or isolated intestinal. Of the 20 to 25 intestinal transplant recipients enrolled in the cohort, one of whom was a retransplant, a few patients without pretransplant specimens were excluded. A peak of at least 4% donor T cells among recipient peripheral blood mononuclear cells was the definition used for donor T cell macrochimerism. Graft-versus-host and host-versus-graft alloreactive T cell clones were tracked in the graft, circulation and bone marrow after intestinal transplantation using bulk TCR-beta CDR3 sequencing. Anti-thymocyte globulin induction was given to all recipients, followed by maintenance tacrolimus and steroids for two to four years. To identify alloreactive clones, pre-transplant mixed lymphocyte reaction products were sequenced and then compared with unstimulated pre-transplant donor and recipient T cells. Rather than being sequenced by the commercial service, samples from a few later patients were sequenced in-house on an Illumina MiSeq and processed with MiXCR. General findings and caveats noted by the study authors: The conclusions were limited by the relatively low number and heterogeneity of the intestinal transplant patients. Early after transplant, declines in HvG clones were associated with peak levels of circulating GvH clones. GvH clones were detected in recipient bone marrow, and some of these GvH clones were observed earlier in ileal mucosa or blood, consistent with an intestinal mucosal origin. In patients with donor T cell macrochimerism, the allografts had high GvH to HvG T cell clonal ratios.

This specimen was unstimulated CD4+ T cells sorted from spleen or lymph node cells, taken before intestinal transplant. The receptor comes from a human donor who received an intestinal transplant.

The sequenced DNA: TGCGCCAGCAGCCAACTAGCGGGAGGGCTCGATGAGCAGTTCTTC. Its amino acids are CASSQLAGGLDEQFF. The rearranged segments are TRBV4-1 and TRBJ2-1; a stretch of 12 junction bases matches TRBD2. CDR1 is given as MGHRA and CDR2 as YSYEKL, both from the germline V gene. The CDR3 contains 15 residues, cysteine and phenylalanine counted. Only the CDR3 part of the read is kept: 45 bases, read in frame from the first base. V has 2 bases trimmed and J has 8 bases trimmed; junction bases matching no gene number 4.